A single sample gave rise to the 23 T cell receptor beta chains below, sequenced in a study. Sequencing was performed with immunoSEQ multiplex PCR; in TCRdb, only in-frame clones are kept and a portion is missing. The sample consists of under 65,000 clones, approximately 95% of them appearing once. Sequenced: PBMCs. Receptor source: a man between 35 and 55 years old with rheumatoid arthritis.

The V call is TRBV7-2, the J call TRBJ1-5; D is unclear. V lost 4 bases, J lost 0 bases, and 7 bases lay in between. CDR1 and CDR2 (germline): SGHTA, FQGNSA. The CDR3 contains 14 residues. The CDR3 DNA follows: TGTGCCAGCAGCTCAGACAATAGCAATCAGCCCCAGCATTTT. Translated, it gives CASSSDNSNQPQHF. The full variable domain, completed using reference TRBV7-2 and TRBJ1-5, is GAGVSQSPSNKVTEKGKDVELRCDPISGHTALYWYRQSLGQGLEFLIYFQGNSAPDKSGLPSDRFSAERTGGSVSTLTIQRTQQEDSAVYLCASSSDNSNQPQHFGDGTRLSIL.

The V and J genes are TRBV18 and TRBJ1-3; unclear D gene. Germline CDR1 and CDR2: KGHSH and LQKENI. Deletions cut 2 bases from V and 0 bases from J, with 11 bases between. The CDR3 consists of 16 residues. The DNA for the CDR3 is TGTGCCAGCTCACCAATGACAATGGTCTCTGGAAACACCATATATTTT. Translation: CASSPMTMVSGNTIYF.

The chain uses TRBV24-1 and TRBJ2-3; D perhaps matches TRBD1 (5 bases). V lost 0 bases, J lost 2 bases, and 11 bases lay in between. Germline assignment: CDR1 KGHDR and CDR2 SFDVKD. The CDR3 sequence is 16 residues long. DNA for the CDR3: TGTGCCACCAGTGATTTGGACAGTACCTCCACAGATACGCAGTATTTT. Protein sequence: CATSDLDSTSTDTQYF.

The chain recombines TRBV28 with TRBJ1-1, with 8 bases matching TRBD1. Germline V lookup: CDR1 MDHEN, CDR2 SYDVKM. The CDR3 consists of 15 residues. V was clipped by 4 bases and J by 3 bases; unmatched bases: 7. For the CDR3, the DNA is TGTGCCAGCAGTTACGGGGACAGGACTTACACTGAAGCTTTCTTT. Amino acids: CASSYGDRTYTEAFF.

This clone was detected only once. The chain joins TRBV28 to TRBJ2-2, with D perhaps matching TRBD2 (7 bases). Germline loops: CDR1 MDHEN, CDR2 SYDVKM. CDR3 length equals 14 residues. Deletions cut 2 bases from V and 6 bases from J, with 10 bases between. The CDR3: CASSLGGAAGELFF. Written as DNA, the CDR3 is TGTGCCAGCAGTTTAGGGGGGGCCGCCGGGGAGCTGTTTTTT.

V is TRBV7-9 and J is TRBJ1-5; 8 bases match TRBD1. Trimming took 5 bases from V and 7 from J; bases not matched to a gene: 7. Germline V gives CDR1 SEHNR, CDR2 FQNEAQ (reference sequence). This CDR3 is 14 amino acids long. CDR3: CASSPQGAGQPQHF. The CDR3 DNA is TGTGCCAGCAGCCCGCAGGGGGCCGGGCAGCCCCAGCATTTT.

V is TRBV7-3 and J is TRBJ2-3, with TRBD2 matching over 7 bases. Trimming at V came to 5 bases and at J to 3 bases, leaving 8 bases not matched to a gene. Germline V gene data show CDR1 as SGHTA and CDR2 as FQGTGA. The CDR3 is made up of 15 amino acids. This CDR3 reads CASSHGGGRTDTQYF. CDR3 sequence (DNA): TGTGCCAGCAGCCACGGGGGAGGGAGGACAGATACGCAGTATTTT.

This clone was seen once. The J gene is TRBJ2-5, the V gene TRBV6-5, with TRBD2 matching 9 bases. Germline V lookup: CDR1 MNHEY, CDR2 SVGAGI. V trimming: 0 bases; J trimming: 5 bases; junction bases outside the gene matches: 4. CDR3 length: 15 residues. The CDR3 coding sequence is TGTGCCAGCAGTTACTCTAGCGGGAGAGGGGAGACCCAGTACTTC. It encodes CASSYSSGRGETQYF.

V and J are TRBV11-2 and TRBJ2-3; 8 bases are a match to TRBD2. This CDR3 comprises 16 residues. The germline gives CDR1 SGHAT, CDR2 FQNNGV. V shed 5 bases, J shed 5 bases, and the junction held 12 bases outside the gene matches. The CDR3 DNA reads TGTGCCAGCAGCCCCCAGGGGCGGGGGGCTGGAGATACGCAGTATTTT. This codes for CASSPQGRGAGDTQYF. Together with reference TRBV11-2 and TRBJ2-3, the CDR3 gives the full variable domain: EAGVAQSPRYKIIEKRQSVAFWCNPISGHATLYWYQQILGQGPKLLIQFQNNGVVDDSQLPKDRFSAERLKGVDSTLKIQPAKLEDSAVYLCASSPQGRGAGDTQYFGPGTRLTVL.

V usage is TRBV5-1 and J usage is TRBJ2-7; 9 bases line up with TRBD2. Germline loops: CDR1 SGHRS, CDR2 YFSETQ. The V gene end was trimmed by 0 bases and the J gene end by 0 bases; junction bases not matched to a gene: 4. CDR3 length: 16 residues. The CDR3 coding sequence is TGCGCCAGCAGCTTGGTGGCTAGCGGGAACTCCTACGAGCAGTACTTC. This translates into CASSLVASGNSYEQYF. The complete variable domain, with remaining parts taken from reference TRBV5-1 and TRBJ2-7, reads KAGVTQTPRYLIKTRGQQVTLSCSPISGHRSVSWYQQTPGQGLQFLFEYFSETQRNKGNFPGRFSGRQFSNSRSEMNVSTLELGDSALYLCASSLVASGNSYEQYFGPGTRLTVT.

The V gene is TRBV7-2, the J gene TRBJ2-7; 12 bases agree with TRBD1. V shed 0 bases, J shed 2 bases, and the junction held 2 bases outside the gene matches. The CDR3 is 16 residues long. Per the germline V gene, CDR1 is SGHTA and CDR2 is FQGNSA. The CDR3 DNA sequence: TGTGCCAGCAGCTTAGCCGGGACAGGGGGCCCCTACGAGCAGTACTTC. Amino acid sequence: CASSLAGTGGPYEQYF.

The gene calls are TRBV7-9 and TRBJ2-7, with no clear D. Germline V CDR1 and CDR2: SEHNR, FQNEAQ (reference sequence). V gave up 2 bases and J gave up 5 bases, with 16 bases separating them. This CDR3 has 15 amino acids. CDR3 nucleotides: TGTGCCAGCAGCTTATCAACAGCCCTGAACGACGAGCAGTACTTC. Protein: CASSLSTALNDEQYF.

V gene TRBV27 combines with J gene TRBJ2-5; perhaps TRBD2 as D (6 bases). V lost 3 bases, J lost 1 base, and 15 bases lay in between. The CDR3 length is 16 residues. Germline lookup yields CDR1 MNHEY and CDR2 SMNVEV (reference sequence). CDR3 protein: CASSLSASVAQETQYF. The CDR3, as DNA: TGTGCCAGCAGTTTGTCGGCTAGCGTGGCCCAAGAGACCCAGTACTTC.

This chain connects TRBV27 to TRBJ1-1; D gene ambiguous. V lost 2 bases to trimming and J lost 1 base, with 5 bases between them. The CDR3 is made up of 13 amino acids. CDR1 and CDR2 from the germline V gene are MNHEY and SMNVEV (reference sequence). CDR3 region: CASSLKGNTEAFF. The CDR3 coding sequence is TGTGCCAGCAGTTTAAAGGGGAACACTGAAGCTTTCTTT.

The chain combines TRBV5-1 with TRBJ2-5, with a possible D match to TRBD1 (5 bases). The CDR3 length is 14 residues. V lost 2 bases and J lost 1, with 9 bases in between. The germline V gene encodes CDR1 SGHRS and CDR2 YFSETQ. The chain's CDR3 is CASSLGAAQETQYF. The DNA for the CDR3 is TGCGCCAGCAGCTTAGGGGCAGCCCAAGAGACCCAGTACTTC.

The rearrangement joins TRBV19 to TRBJ2-7, with 7 bases matching TRBD1. Losses at the gene ends were 3 bases for V and 3 bases for J; bases not matched to a gene: 8. Germline CDR1 LNHDA, CDR2 SQIVND (reference sequence). CDR3 length: 15 amino acids. CDR3 DNA: TGTGCCAGTAGTATGGGGCAGGGGGTAAGCTACGAGCAGTACTTC. Its translation: CASSMGQGVSYEQYF.

The table lists this clone with a few counts. This chain connects TRBV20-1 to TRBJ1-1; D is undetermined. V dropped 0 bases and J dropped 7 bases, with 0 bases sitting between them. The CDR3 spans 9 residues. Germline V gene lookup returns CDR1 DFQATT and CDR2 SNEGSKA (reference sequence). The CDR3 protein is CSARDEAFF. Here the CDR3 DNA reads TGCAGTGCTAGAGATGAAGCTTTCTTT.

The V call is TRBV28, the J call TRBJ1-6; 10 bases map to TRBD1. The CDR3 runs to 17 residues. Per the germline V gene, CDR1 is MDHEN and CDR2 is SYDVKM. V was pared by 5 bases and J by 3 bases, with 7 bases of the junction left unmatched. The CDR3 protein is CASSTRQGAFYNSPLHF. CDR3 coding DNA: TGTGCCAGCAGTACTCGACAGGGGGCCTTCTATAATTCACCCCTCCACTTT.

The J gene is TRBJ2-7, the V gene TRBV28, with 12 bases matching TRBD1. The CDR3 has 16 amino acids. CDR1 and CDR2 (germline): MDHEN, SYDVKM. V lost 4 bases and J lost 0; bases outside the gene matches: 4. The CDR3 region is CASSSRDRGLSYEQYF. The CDR3 nucleotides are TGTGCCAGCAGTTCCCGGGACAGGGGGCTCTCCTACGAGCAGTACTTC.

This rearrangement joins TRBV19 to TRBJ1-1; possible D gene TRBD1, 5 bases. Deletions cut 3 bases from V and 6 bases from J, with 11 bases between. The V gene's germline CDR1 is LNHDA and CDR2 SQIVND (reference sequence). The CDR3 totals 13 residues. Here the CDR3 DNA reads TGTGCCAGTAGTATTCGGGGGAGGGCTGAAGCTTTCTTT. Translation: CASSIRGRAEAFF.

The sample holds one count of this clone. The genes are TRBV19 and TRBJ2-1; D is unresolved. The ends were cut back, 6 bases at V and 7 bases at J, with 13 bases in the middle. Germline V gene lookup returns CDR1 LNHDA and CDR2 SQIVND (reference sequence). CDR3 length: 13 amino acids. The CDR3 sequence is CASSSSGLNEQFF. DNA for the CDR3: TGTGCCAGTAGCTCGTCCGGCTTGAATGAGCAGTTCTTC.

This chain joins TRBV18 and TRBJ2-5; 11 positions agree with TRBD2. The CDR3 length is 17 residues. The junction had 7 bases not matched to a gene; V was cut back by 3 bases and J by 1 base. Germline V gene lookup returns CDR1 KGHSH and CDR2 LQKENI. CDR3 amino acids: CASSPQTGLAAQETQYF. In nucleotides, the CDR3 is TGTGCCAGCTCACCTCAAACGGGACTAGCGGCCCAAGAGACCCAGTACTTC.

This chain connects TRBV19 to TRBJ2-3, with 11 bases identical to TRBD2. The CDR3 length is 15 residues. The V and J ends lost 4 bases and 4 bases, in that order; junction bases with no gene match: 4. Germline CDR1 and CDR2: LNHDA and SQIVND (reference sequence). The CDR3 nucleotides read TGTGCCAGTAGTAGTTTAGCGGGAGGGTCAGATACGCAGTATTTT. This encodes CASSSLAGGSDTQYF.